This T cell receptor (beta chain) appears in the sequencing data of a study of regulatory T cells in long-lasting Graves disease. In building TCR beta libraries, iRepertoire HTBI primers were used together with Arm-PCR of CDR3 regions. As handled by the study authors: Samples revealed approximately 60 TRBV and 14 TRBJ segments. TCRdb redid the calling of the multiplex PCR reads with MiXCR, one entry per CDR3 protein. In this record, the V and J calls reflect TCRdb's handling and not the investigators' own analysis. The data contain over 400,000 distinct CDR3 sequences, 14% of them singletons. Time point of the sample: newly diagnosed GD, antithyroid drugs for less than 3 months. The authors made the TCR library using RNA they extracted from PBMCs. Study findings and constraints: The study found persistent patients shared more public clonotypes (roughly 2,600) than new patients (just over 950).

This CDR3 spans 15 amino acids. Germline V gene sequence: CDR1 SEHNR, CDR2 FQNEAQ (reference sequence). V dropped 5 bases and J dropped 6; count of bases not matched to a gene: 12. Only a few counts were recorded for this clonotype. Its antigen is currently unknown. These data also formed part of another study, on T cells in Graves' hyperthyroidism and ophthalmopathy. As that report states: For ophthalmopathy, model prediction preceded onset by a median about 6 months.

The chain links TRBV7-9 to TRBJ1-2, with 7 nucleotides matching TRBD1. This TCR was recovered from a woman aged 45 to 65 with Graves disease. This specimen was peripheral blood mononuclear cells (PBMCs), taken at new diagnosis, from a patient treated with antithyroid drugs. CDR3 sequence (DNA): TGTGCCAGCAGCGAAAAGGCCCGAGACAGGGATGGCTACACCTTC. Residues: CASSEKARDRDGYTF.